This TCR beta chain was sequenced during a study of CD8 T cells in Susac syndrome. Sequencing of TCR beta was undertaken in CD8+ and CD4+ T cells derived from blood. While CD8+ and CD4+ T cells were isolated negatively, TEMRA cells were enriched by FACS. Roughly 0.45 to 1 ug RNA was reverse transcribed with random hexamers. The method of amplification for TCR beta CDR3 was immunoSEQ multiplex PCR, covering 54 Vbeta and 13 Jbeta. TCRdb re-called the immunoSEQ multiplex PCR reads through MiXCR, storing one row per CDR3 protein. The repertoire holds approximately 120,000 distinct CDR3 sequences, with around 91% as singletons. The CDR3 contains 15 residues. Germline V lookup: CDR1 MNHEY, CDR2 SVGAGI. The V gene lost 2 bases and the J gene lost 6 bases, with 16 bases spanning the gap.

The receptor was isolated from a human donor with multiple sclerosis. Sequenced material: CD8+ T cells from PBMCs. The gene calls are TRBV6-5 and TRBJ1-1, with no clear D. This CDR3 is CASSYLGAATAEAFF. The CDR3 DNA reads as TGTGCCAGCAGTTACCTGGGAGCCGCGACGGCTGAAGCTTTCTTT.